Sequencing of this T cell receptor (beta chain) was carried out in a study of blood T cell repertoires in COVID-19. The repertoire was sequenced with immunoSEQ multiplex PCR; TCRdb's copy has only in-frame clones and lacks some. This table holds approximately 100,000 clones, around 91% found once. The ends were cut back, 3 bases at V and 7 bases at J, with 15 bases in the middle. The CDR3 contains 13 residues. Germline V gives CDR1 GTSNPN, CDR2 SVGIG (reference sequence). This clone has more than one count but fewer than ten. This TCR was recovered from a woman over 75 with acute or convalescent COVID-19. Source material: peripheral blood. V gene TRBV30 combines with J gene TRBJ1-2; TRBD1 is a possible D gene (6 bases). In DNA, the CDR3 is TGTGCCTGGAGACCCCCAGGGGCCGGTGGCTACACCTTC. Amino acids: CAWRPPGAGGYTF.